This is a list of T cell receptor beta chains from one sample in a study of regulatory T cells in long-lasting Graves disease. TCRdb independently ran MiXCR on the multiplex PCR reads; one entry per CDR3 protein. The repertoire holds 600,000 to 800,000 distinct CDR3 sequences, with approximately 29% as singletons. This specimen consisted of peripheral blood mononuclear cells (PBMCs), obtained when the disease was refractory, from a patient treated with antithyroid drugs. Receptors were obtained from a female donor with Graves disease. CDR3s include the opening cysteine and the closing phenylalanine or tryptophan. D genes are given only for firm matches. Clone size is given for some rows only: seen once, a few or many times, or a class if the clone is expanded.

TRBV5-5	TRBJ1-1	NA	NA	CASSMDPQRTEAFF	TGTGCCAGCAGCATGGACCCCCAGAGGACTGAAGCTTTCTTT
TRBV18	TRBJ1-5	once	NA	CASSPRNDQPQHF	TGTGCCAGCTCACCACGGAATGATCAGCCCCAGCATTTT
TRBV2	TRBJ1-4	many	NA	CASKGDFNEKLFF	TGTGCCAGCAAAGGAGACTTTAATGAAAAACTGTTTTTT
TRBV28	TRBJ1-2	many	TRBD1	CASSSLTGGEGYTF	TGTGCCAGCAGTTCGCTGACAGGGGGAGAGGGCTACACCTTC
TRBV20-1	TRBJ2-5	few	TRBD1	CSARSGGVGETQYF	TGCAGTGCTAGGTCAGGGGGCGTTGGGGAGACCCAGTACTTC
TRBV20-1	TRBJ1-4	few	NA	CSAPWPGQGDEKLFF	TGCAGTGCCCCTTGGCCTGGGCAGGGAGATGAAAAACTGTTTTTT
TRBV11-2	TRBJ2-2	few	TRBD2	CASSLVGGRTGELFF	TGTGCCAGCAGCTTAGTGGGCGGGAGAACCGGGGAGCTGTTTTTT
TRBV27	TRBJ2-6	NA	TRBD1	CASHPGQGASGANVLTF	TGTGCCAGCCATCCGGGACAGGGGGCAAGTGGGGCCAACGTCCTGACTTTC
TRBV20-1	TRBJ2-5	NA	TRBD2	CSASPRTSGRLLETQYF	TGCAGTGCTAGCCCTCGGACTAGCGGGAGGTTGTTAGAGACCCAGTACTTC
TRBV3-1	TRBJ2-5	NA	NA	CASSPLPRRETQYF	TGTGCCAGCAGCCCCCTCCCCCGGAGAGAGACCCAGTACTTC
TRBV20-1	TRBJ1-5	NA	NA	CSARDLTLTGQPQHF	TGCAGTGCTAGAGACCTTACATTGACAGGCCAGCCCCAGCATTTT
TRBV25-1	TRBJ1-2	NA	TRBD1	CASSSQGVDGYTF	TGTGCCAGCAGCTCACAGGGGGTGGATGGCTACACCTTC
TRBV27	TRBJ1-4	NA	NA	CASSPWGGGENNEKLFF	TGTGCCAGCAGTCCCTGGGGGGGGGGAGAAAATAATGAAAAACTGTTTTTT
TRBV7-8	TRBJ1-3	NA	TRBD1	CASSPRSTGVGYGNTIYF	TGTGCCAGCAGCCCAAGGTCGACAGGGGTTGGATACGGAAACACCATATATTTT
TRBV10-3	TRBJ1-2	NA	NA	CAISDSWLANYGYTF	TGTGCCATCAGTGACTCTTGGCTGGCTAACTATGGCTACACCTTC
TRBV19	TRBJ1-1	NA	NA	CASSMGRGMNTEAFF	TGTGCCAGTAGTATGGGTCGGGGTATGAACACTGAAGCTTTCTTT
TRBV2	TRBJ2-7	NA	NA	CASYGQTTYEQYF	TGTGCCAGCTATGGGCAGACGACCTACGAGCAGTACTTC
TRBV2	TRBJ1-2	many	TRBD1	CASSTGGGSGYTF	TGTGCCAGCAGTACAGGGGGAGGTAGTGGCTACACCTTC
TRBV6-1	TRBJ2-7	few	NA	CASSDAKFTVDEQYF	TGTGCCAGCAGTGACGCTAAATTCACAGTTGACGAGCAGTACTTC
TRBV7-9	TRBJ1-2	NA	NA	CASSSQNLNYGYTF	TGTGCCAGCAGCTCCCAGAATCTCAACTATGGCTACACCTTC
TRBV6-1	TRBJ2-7	NA	NA	CASRGLVQTYEQYF	TGTGCCAGCAGAGGACTCGTACAAACCTACGAGCAGTACTTC
TRBV24-1	TRBJ2-7	few	TRBD1	CATSAGGAPYEQYF	TGTGCCACCAGCGCAGGGGGCGCCCCCTACGAGCAGTACTTC
TRBV4-1	TRBJ2-5	NA	NA	CASSQGVGYVAETQYF	TGCGCCAGCAGCCAGGGAGTAGGGTATGTCGCGGAGACCCAGTACTTC
TRBV18	TRBJ1-4	NA	NA	CASSPGEEKLFF	TGTGCCAGCTCACCGGGGGAGGAAAAACTGTTTTTT
TRBV18	TRBJ2-5	NA	TRBD1	CASSLSGQGMETQYF	TGTGCCAGCTCACTCTCGGGACAGGGAATGGAGACCCAGTACTTC
TRBV11-1	TRBJ1-1	NA	NA	CASSELWGLNTEAFF	TGTGCCAGCAGCGAACTCTGGGGGTTGAACACTGAAGCTTTCTTT
TRBV15	TRBJ1-4	few	NA	CATSSISGANEKLFF	TGTGCCACCAGCAGCATTTCGGGTGCTAATGAAAAACTGTTTTTT
TRBV19	TRBJ1-1	NA	TRBD1	CASMLRGGAGAFF	TGTGCCAGTATGTTAAGAGGGGGCGCGGGAGCTTTCTTT
TRBV27	TRBJ1-4	NA	NA	CASSFGINEKLFF	TGTGCCAGCAGTTTTGGGATTAATGAAAAACTGTTTTTT
TRBV10-3	TRBJ2-4	once	TRBD2	CATSEGLAGEENIQYF	TGTGCCACCAGTGAGGGACTAGCGGGAGAAGAAAACATTCAGTACTTC
TRBV6-1	TRBJ2-7	NA	NA	CASSTPYPGLKAGEQYF	TGTGCCAGCAGTACGCCCTACCCGGGACTCAAAGCGGGCGAGCAGTACTTC
TRBV6-1	TRBJ2-7	NA	TRBD1	CASSARQGFYEQYF	TGTGCCAGCAGTGCGCGACAGGGCTTCTACGAGCAGTACTTC